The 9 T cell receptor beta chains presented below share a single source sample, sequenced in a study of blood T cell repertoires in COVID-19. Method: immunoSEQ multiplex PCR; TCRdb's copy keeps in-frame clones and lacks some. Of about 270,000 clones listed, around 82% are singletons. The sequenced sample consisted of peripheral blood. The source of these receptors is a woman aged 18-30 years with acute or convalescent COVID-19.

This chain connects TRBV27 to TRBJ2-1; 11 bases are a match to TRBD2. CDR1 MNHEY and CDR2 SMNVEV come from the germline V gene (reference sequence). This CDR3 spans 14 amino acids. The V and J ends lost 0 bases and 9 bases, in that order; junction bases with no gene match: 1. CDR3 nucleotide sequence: TGTGCCAGCAGTTTATCTGGACTAGCGGGTGAGCAGTTCTTC. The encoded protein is CASSLSGLAGEQFF.

In DNA form, the CDR3 reads TGTGCCAGCAGTGAATGGGGGGGGTCTAATGAAAAACTGTTTTTT. It is translated as CASSEWGGSNEKLFF. J is TRBJ1-4 and V is TRBV25-1; maybe TRBD1 (5 bases). The ends were cut back, 1 base at V and 3 bases at J, with 9 bases in the middle. Germline CDR1 reads MGHDK; CDR2 reads SYGVNS. The CDR3 has 15 amino acids.

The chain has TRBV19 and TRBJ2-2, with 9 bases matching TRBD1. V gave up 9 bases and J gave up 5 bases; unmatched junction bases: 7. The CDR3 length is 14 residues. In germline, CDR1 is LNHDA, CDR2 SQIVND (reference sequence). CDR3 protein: CASRTGDRTGELFF. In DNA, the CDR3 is TGTGCCAGCAGGACAGGGGATCGAACCGGGGAGCTGTTTTTT. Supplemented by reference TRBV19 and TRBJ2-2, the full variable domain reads DGGITQSPKYLFRKEGQNVTLSCEQNLNHDAMYWYRQDPGQGLRLIYYSQIVNDFQKGDIAEGYSVSREKKESFPLTVTSAQKNPTAFYLCASRTGDRTGELFFGEGSRLTVL.

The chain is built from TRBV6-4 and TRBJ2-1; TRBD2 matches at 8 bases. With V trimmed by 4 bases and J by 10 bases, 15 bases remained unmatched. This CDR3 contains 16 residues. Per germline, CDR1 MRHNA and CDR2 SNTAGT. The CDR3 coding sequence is TGTGCCAGCAGTGTCTCCAGCGGGAGCGAGTACAGAGAGCAGTTCTTC. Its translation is CASSVSSGSEYREQFF.

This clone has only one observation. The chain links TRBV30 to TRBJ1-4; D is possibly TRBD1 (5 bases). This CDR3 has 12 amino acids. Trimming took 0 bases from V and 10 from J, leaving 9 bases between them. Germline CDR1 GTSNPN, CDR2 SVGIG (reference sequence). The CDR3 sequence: CAWSVGEGKLFF. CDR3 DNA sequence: TGTGCCTGGAGTGTAGGGGAGGGAAAACTGTTTTTT.

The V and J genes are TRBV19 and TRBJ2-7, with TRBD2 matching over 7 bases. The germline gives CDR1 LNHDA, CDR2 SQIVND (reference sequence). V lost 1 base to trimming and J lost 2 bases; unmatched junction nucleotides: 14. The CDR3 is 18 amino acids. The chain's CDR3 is CASSIGGFGRGPAYEQYF. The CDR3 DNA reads TGTGCCAGTAGTATAGGGGGTTTTGGGAGGGGTCCCGCCTACGAGCAGTACTTC.

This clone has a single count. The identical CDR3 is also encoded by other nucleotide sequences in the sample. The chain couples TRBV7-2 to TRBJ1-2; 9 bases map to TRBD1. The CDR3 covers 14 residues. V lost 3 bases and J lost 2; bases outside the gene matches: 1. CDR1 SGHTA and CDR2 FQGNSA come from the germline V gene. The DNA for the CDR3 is TGTGCCAGCAGCTTGGGACAGGGCAACTATGGCTACACCTTC. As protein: CASSLGQGNYGYTF.

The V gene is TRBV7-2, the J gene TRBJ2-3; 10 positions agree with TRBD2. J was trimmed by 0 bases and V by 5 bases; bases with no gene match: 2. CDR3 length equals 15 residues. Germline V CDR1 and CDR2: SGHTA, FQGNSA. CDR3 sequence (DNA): TGTGCCAGCAGCGCGGGACTAGCGAGCACAGATACGCAGTATTTT. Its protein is CASSAGLASTDTQYF. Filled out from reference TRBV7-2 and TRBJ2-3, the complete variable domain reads GAGVSQSPSNKVTEKGKDVELRCDPISGHTALYWYRQSLGQGLEFLIYFQGNSAPDKSGLPSDRFSAERTGGSVSTLTIQRTQQEDSAVYLCASSAGLASTDTQYFGPGTRLTVL.

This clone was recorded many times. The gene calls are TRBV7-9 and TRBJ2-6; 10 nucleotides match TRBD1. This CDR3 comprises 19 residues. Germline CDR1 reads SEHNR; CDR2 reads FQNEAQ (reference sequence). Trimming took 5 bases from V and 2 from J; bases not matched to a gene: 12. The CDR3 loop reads CASSRPTGTGVAGANVLTF. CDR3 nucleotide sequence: TGTGCCAGCAGCCGCCCTACCGGGACAGGGGTGGCTGGGGCCAACGTCCTGACTTTC.